The 5 T cell receptor beta chains listed next were all sequenced from one sample in a study of shared clonotypes between healthy human individuals. Data came from immunoSEQ multiplex PCR; TCRdb stores just in-frame clones and leaves some out. The sample holds over 950,000 clones, about 72% seen once. The sample comprised memory CD4+ T cells from PBMCs. Subset of the sample: CD45RA-negative fraction. Receptor source: a man younger than 35 in good health. Some clones in this sample may be carry-over from other donors' samples.

This clone appeared a single time. The chain couples TRBV9 to TRBJ2-7, with 7 bases identical to TRBD1. V shed 2 bases, J shed 6 bases, and the junction held 5 bases outside the gene matches. Germline V gene lookup returns CDR1 SGDLS and CDR2 YYNGEE. The CDR3 is 13 amino acids. The CDR3 spells CASSVNRGSEQYF. The CDR3 region has the DNA TGTGCCAGCAGCGTGAACAGGGGCAGCGAGCAGTACTTC.

The V and J genes are TRBV5-1 and TRBJ2-7; TRBD2 matches at 10 bases. After removal of 1 base from V and 7 bases from J, the junction contained 5 bases not matched to a gene. The CDR3 is 14 amino acids. The germline gives CDR1 SGHRS, CDR2 YFSETQ. CDR3 in DNA: TGCGCCAGCAGCTTGCTGCTAGCGGGAGCAGAGCAGTACTTC. It yields the protein CASSLLLAGAEQYF.

V gene TRBV18 combines with J gene TRBJ1-3, with 7 nucleotides matching TRBD1. CDR3 length: 16 amino acids. J lost 4 bases, V lost 2 bases, and 8 bases had no gene match. Germline values: CDR1 KGHSH, CDR2 LQKENI. DNA of the CDR3: TGTGCCAGCTCACCAGACAGGGTCCGGTTCGGAAACACCATATATTTT. It specifies CASSPDRVRFGNTIYF.

The rearrangement joins TRBV10-3 to TRBJ2-3, with TRBD1 as a possible D gene (7 bases). Between the trimmed V and J ends, which lost 0 bases and 6 bases, there was a span of 13 bases. Germline lookup yields CDR1 ENHRY and CDR2 SYGVKD. The CDR3 is made up of 15 amino acids. CDR3 DNA: TGTGCCATCAGTGAGTCTACAGGGGCGGGGGATACGCAGTATTTT. Translated, it gives CAISESTGAGDTQYF.

The chain joins TRBV7-8 to TRBJ1-3, with unresolved D. The CDR3 consists of 15 residues. Trimming cost V 0 bases and J 0 bases, with 6 bases left between them. The germline gives CDR1 SGHVS, CDR2 FQNEAQ. In nucleotides, the CDR3 is TGTGCCAGCAGCTTAGCTGCTCGCTCTGGAAACACCATATATTTT. This codes for CASSLAARSGNTIYF.